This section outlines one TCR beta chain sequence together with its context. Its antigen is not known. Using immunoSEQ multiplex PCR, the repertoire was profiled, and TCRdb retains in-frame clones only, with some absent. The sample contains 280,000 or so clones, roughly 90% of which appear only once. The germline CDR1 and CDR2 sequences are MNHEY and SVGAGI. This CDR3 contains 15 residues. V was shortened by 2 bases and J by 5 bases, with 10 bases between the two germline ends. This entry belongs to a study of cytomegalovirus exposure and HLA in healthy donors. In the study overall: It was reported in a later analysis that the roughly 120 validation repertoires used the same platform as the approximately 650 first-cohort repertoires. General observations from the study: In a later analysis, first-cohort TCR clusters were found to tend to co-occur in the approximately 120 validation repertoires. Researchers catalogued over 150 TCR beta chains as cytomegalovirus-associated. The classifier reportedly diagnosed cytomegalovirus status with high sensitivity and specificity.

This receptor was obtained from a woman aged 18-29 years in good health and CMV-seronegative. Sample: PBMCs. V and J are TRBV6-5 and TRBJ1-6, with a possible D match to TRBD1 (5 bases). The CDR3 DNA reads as TGTGCCAGCAGTTACGGCAGGGTGGATAATTCACCCCTCCACTTT. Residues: CASSYGRVDNSPLHF.